This section outlines one T cell receptor (beta chain) sequence together with its context. The sample originates from a study of brain T cells in children with intractable seizures. Germline-derived CDR1 and CDR2 are LGHDT and YNNKEL (reference sequence). Trimming left V 3 bases short and J 1 base short, with 11 bases between. The CDR3 is 15 amino acids. Generated by immunoSEQ multiplex PCR, the TCRdb table keeps only in-frame clones and is missing some. The sample holds over 95,000 clones, 94% seen once. This rearrangement joins TRBV3-1 (or the pseudogene TRBV3-2) to TRBJ2-3, with a weak D call TRBD1 (5 bases). This specimen consisted of peripheral blood, obtained at surgery. The TCR sequence derives from a boy in the first two years of life with hemimegalencephaly and intractable seizures. CDR3 DNA sequence: TGTGCCAGCAGCCAGAAGGGGTGGGGCACAGATACGCAGTATTTT. Translation: CASSQKGWGTDTQYF.